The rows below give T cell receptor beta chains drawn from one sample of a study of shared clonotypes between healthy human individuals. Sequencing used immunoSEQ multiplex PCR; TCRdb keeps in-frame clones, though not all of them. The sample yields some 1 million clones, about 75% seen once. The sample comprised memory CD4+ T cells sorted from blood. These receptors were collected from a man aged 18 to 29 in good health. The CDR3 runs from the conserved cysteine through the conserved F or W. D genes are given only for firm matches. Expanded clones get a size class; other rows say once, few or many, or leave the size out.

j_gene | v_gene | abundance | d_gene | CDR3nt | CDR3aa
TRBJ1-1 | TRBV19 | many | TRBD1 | TGTGCCAGTAGCCTGACAGGGGTGAACACTGAAGCTTTCTTT | CASSLTGVNTEAFF
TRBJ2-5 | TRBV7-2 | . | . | TGTGCCAGCAGCTTAGAGGGACGCCCGGAGACCCAGTACTTC | CASSLEGRPETQYF
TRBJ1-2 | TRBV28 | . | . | TGTGCCAGCACCTGGGCAGGGCAGCCCTATGGCTACACCTTC | CASTWAGQPYGYTF
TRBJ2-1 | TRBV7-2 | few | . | TGTGCCAGCAGCTTAGCCTTAGATCACTACAATGAGCAGTTCTTC | CASSLALDHYNEQFF
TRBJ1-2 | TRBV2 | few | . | TGTGCCAGCAGTGTAGGCATAGACTATGGCTACACCTTC | CASSVGIDYGYTF
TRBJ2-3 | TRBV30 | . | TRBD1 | TGTGCCTGGAGTAGGAAAACAGGGGGCACAGATACGCAGTATTTT | CAWSRKTGGTDTQYF
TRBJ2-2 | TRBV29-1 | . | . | TGCAGCGCCCAGTTCGGGGGAACCGGGGAGCTGTTTTTT | CSAQFGGTGELFF
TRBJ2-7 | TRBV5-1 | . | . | TGCGCCAGCAGCCTAGAGGCGGTCTACGAGCAGTACTTC | CASSLEAVYEQYF
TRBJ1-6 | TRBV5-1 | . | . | TGCGCCAGCAGCTTGGGGACGGCATCGAATTCACCCCTCCACTTT | CASSLGTASNSPLHF
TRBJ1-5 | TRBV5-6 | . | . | TGTGCCAGCAGCTTATGGGGGGCTCCCAATCAGCCCCAGCATTTT | CASSLWGAPNQPQHF
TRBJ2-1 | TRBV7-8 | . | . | TGTGCCAGCAGCTTAGTGGCGGACGGTGAACAGTTCTTC | CASSLVADGEQFF
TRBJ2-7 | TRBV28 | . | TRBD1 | TGTGCCAGCCGTGGGACAGGGGGCCTCTACGAGCAGTACTTC | CASRGTGGLYEQYF
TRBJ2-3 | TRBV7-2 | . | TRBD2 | TGTGCCAGCAGCTTAGAGGGGAGGGCTATTGATACGCAGTATTTT | CASSLEGRAIDTQYF
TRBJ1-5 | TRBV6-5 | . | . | TGTGCCAGCAGTGAGGGGCTAATCCATCAGCCCCAGCATTTT | CASSEGLIHQPQHF
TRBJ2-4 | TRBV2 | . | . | TGTGCCAGCAGTGAAGGGGGCAGGGCGCGAAGAAACATTCAGTACTTC | CASSEGGRARRNIQYF
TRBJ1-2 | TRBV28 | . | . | TGTGCCAGCAGGGAGACAGGCCCTGCTAACTATGGCTACACCTTC | CASRETGPANYGYTF
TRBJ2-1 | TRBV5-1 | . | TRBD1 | TGCGCCAGCAGCGCTGAGGGGGCGAGTTACAATGAGCAGTTCTTC | CASSAEGASYNEQFF
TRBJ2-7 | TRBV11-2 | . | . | TGTGCCAGCAGCCTCGGGGCGCGGGGCCCCTACGAGCAGTACTTC | CASSLGARGPYEQYF
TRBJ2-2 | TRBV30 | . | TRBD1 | TGTGCCTGGGGGACAGGGAGCACCGGGGAGCTGTTTTTT | CAWGTGSTGELFF
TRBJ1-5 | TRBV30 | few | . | TGTGCCTGCCACCCACAGGGACTCAGCAATCAGCCCCAGCATTTT | CACHPQGLSNQPQHF
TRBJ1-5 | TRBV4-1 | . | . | TGCGCCAGCAGCCTTTCCGGGACCTACAATCAGCCCCAGCATTTT | CASSLSGTYNQPQHF
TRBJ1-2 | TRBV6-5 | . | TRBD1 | TGTGCCAGCAGTTCGGGACAGAAAAATGGCTACACCTTC | CASSSGQKNGYTF
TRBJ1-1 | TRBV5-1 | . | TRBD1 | TGCGCCAGCAGCACGGGACAGGGGCTGAACACTGAAGCTTTCTTT | CASSTGQGLNTEAFF
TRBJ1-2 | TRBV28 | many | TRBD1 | TGTGCCAGCAGGGGCCAGGGGGCAAGGACCTTC | CASRGQGARTF
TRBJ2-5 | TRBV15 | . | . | TGTGCCACCAGCAGAGACGGCTTCCAGGAGACCCAGTACTTC | CATSRDGFQETQYF
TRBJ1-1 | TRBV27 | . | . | TGTGCCAGCAGCCCTAGGGTGAACACTGAAGCTTTCTTT | CASSPRVNTEAFF
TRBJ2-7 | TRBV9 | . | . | TGTGCCAGCAGCCGGGGAGGAGAATCCTACGAGCAGTACTTC | CASSRGGESYEQYF
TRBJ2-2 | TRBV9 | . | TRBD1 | TGTGCCAGCAGCCGGACAGGGGATAACACCGGGGAGCTGTTTTTT | CASSRTGDNTGELFF
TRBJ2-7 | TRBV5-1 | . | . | TGCGCCAGCAGCCCTGGGGCAGGGGCCTCCTACGAGCAGTACTTC | CASSPGAGASYEQYF
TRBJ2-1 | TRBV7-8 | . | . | TGTGCCAGCAGCTCCCCGGCCTACAATGAGCAGTTCTTC | CASSSPAYNEQFF
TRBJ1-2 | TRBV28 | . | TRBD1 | TGTGCCAGCAGTGCCTCCAGGGGGCGCAGCTATGGCTACACCTTC | CASSASRGRSYGYTF
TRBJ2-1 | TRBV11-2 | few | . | TGTGCCAGCAGCTTAGGGGCAGAGTCCAATGAGCAGTTCTTC | CASSLGAESNEQFF
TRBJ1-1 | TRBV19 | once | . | TGTGCCAGTAGTACCCGTTCGAGGGGCAGGCAGGGCACTGAAGCTTTCTTT | CASSTRSRGRQGTEAFF
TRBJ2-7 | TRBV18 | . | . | TGTGCCAGCTCACCAATGGGGAGACATCAATTCTCCTACGAGCAGTACTTC | CASSPMGRHQFSYEQYF
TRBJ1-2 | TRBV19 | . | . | TGTGCCAGTAGCCCTAATCCCGACCCTAATGGCTACACCTTC | CASSPNPDPNGYTF
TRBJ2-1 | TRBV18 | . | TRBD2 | TGTGCCAGCCGGACTAGCGGGACCTACAATGAGCAGTTCTTC | CASRTSGTYNEQFF
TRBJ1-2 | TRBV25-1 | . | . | TGTGCCAGCAGTGAATTCACAGATGGCTACACCTTC | CASSEFTDGYTF
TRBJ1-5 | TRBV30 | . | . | TGTGCCTGGAGTGTACCGGGGGATCATAGCAATCAGCCCCAGCATTTT | CAWSVPGDHSNQPQHF
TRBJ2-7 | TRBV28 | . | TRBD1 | TGTGCCAGCAGTTTTATCAGGGGGAGCTCCTACGAGCAGTACTTC | CASSFIRGSSYEQYF